This TCR beta chain comes out of a study of T cell responses to AZD1222 COVID-19 vaccine. Method: immunoSEQ multiplex PCR; TCRdb's copy keeps in-frame clones and lacks some. The table lists around 110,000 clones, about nine tenths of them singletons. Germline V CDR1 and CDR2: SGHAT, FQNNGV. Trimming pared 5 bases from V and 8 bases from J, leaving 18 bases between. There are 15 residues in the CDR3. This clone was observed once. The sample here was peripheral blood, taken on day 0 of AZD1222 vaccination. The J gene is TRBJ1-4, the V gene TRBV11-2, with D possibly matching TRBD1 (6 bases). This TCR came from an adult in good health. CDR3 amino acids: CASSPPVGGGEKLFF. In nucleotides, the CDR3 is TGTGCCAGCAGCCCGCCGGTAGGGGGAGGAGAAAAACTGTTTTTT.